A single sample gave rise to the 13 T cell receptor beta chains below, sequenced in a study of blood T cells in healthy people across ages. The second PCR ran about 6 to 12 cycles with a sample-barcoded 5' primer and J-beta primers. In TCRdb, the 5' RACE reads were re-called with MiXCR into one record per CDR3 protein. The sample carries some 900,000 distinct CDR3 sequences, about 48% recorded once. The sequenced sample was blood. The origin of the receptors is a young man in good health.

The V and J genes are TRBV9 and TRBJ1-5; TRBD1 is a possible D gene (5 bases). V was pared by 5 bases and J by 4 bases, with 10 bases between. The CDR3 length is 13 residues. Germline CDR1 is SGDLS and CDR2 is YYNGEE. CDR3 amino acids: CASSGAGNQPQHF. In DNA, the CDR3 is TGTGCCAGCAGTGGGGCAGGGAATCAGCCCCAGCATTTT.

About this clonotype: This may arise from a read error, as a much more abundant clone is one base away. V usage is TRBV15 and J usage is TRBJ2-1; D gene ambiguous. The germline V and J ends were trimmed by 5 bases and 10 bases, with 18 bases remaining between them. Per germline, CDR1 LNHNV and CDR2 YYDKDF (reference sequence). This CDR3 comprises 14 residues. The CDR3 spells CATSPPVSWKEQFF. CDR3 DNA: TGTGCCACCAGCCCACCGGTGTCCTGGAAGGAGCAGTTCTTC. The variable domain in full, with the rest retrieved from reference TRBV15 and TRBJ2-1, is DAMVIQNPRYQVTQFGKPVTLSCSQTLNHNVMYWYQQKSSQAPKLLFHYYDKDFNNEADTPDNFQSRRPNTSFCFLDIRSPGLGDTAMYLCATSPPVSWKEQFFGPGTRLTVL.

The chain recombines TRBV5-1 with TRBJ1-5; D is unclear. The CDR3 is made up of 15 amino acids. The V gene's germline CDR1 is SGHRS and CDR2 YFSETQ. Trimming took off 0 bases at V and 6 bases at J, with 13 bases between the two ends. The CDR3 DNA is TGCGCCAGCAGCTTGGCCGGGAGCAGGCTTCAGCCCCAGCATTTT. Protein sequence: CASSLAGSRLQPQHF.

Only a few counts were recorded for this clonotype. The CDR3 region has the DNA TGTGCCATCAGGGGACCTCAGCACGAGCAGTACTTC. Its protein product is CAIRGPQHEQYF. The V gene is TRBV10-3, the J gene TRBJ2-5; possibly TRBD1 or TRBD2 for D (5 bases each). The J call is in doubt because the DNA end fits TRBJ2-7 better. There are 12 residues in the CDR3. Germline CDR1 and CDR2: ENHRY and SYGVKD.

V and J are TRBV4-3 and TRBJ2-5; tentatively, D is TRBD2 (5 bases). Trimming shortened V by 0 bases and J by 6 bases, and 11 bases separated the two germline ends. The germline V gene encodes CDR1 LGHNA and CDR2 YSLEER. CDR3 length equals 14 residues. CDR3 sequence reads: CASSQDRAGKTQYF. Here the CDR3 DNA reads TGCGCCAGCAGCCAAGATAGGGCGGGCAAGACCCAGTACTTC.

V and J are TRBV20-1 and TRBJ2-3; 7 bases fit TRBD1. Germline V gives CDR1 DFQATT, CDR2 SNEGSKA (reference sequence). V lost 6 bases and J lost 2; bases outside the gene matches: 5. This CDR3 spans 13 amino acids. CDR3 amino acids: CSAEGQDTDTQYF. CDR3 bases: TGCAGTGCCGAAGGACAGGACACAGATACGCAGTATTTT.

Many counts were recorded for this clonotype. The V and J genes are TRBV14 and TRBJ2-3, with 7 positions matching TRBD1. Looked up from germline, CDR1 is SGHDN and CDR2 is FVKESK. This CDR3 spans 14 amino acids. V gave up 4 bases and J gave up 4 bases; unmatched junction bases: 5. The CDR3 DNA reads as TGTGCCAGCAGCCTTGGGGACAGTTCAGATACGCAGTATTTT. Translation: CASSLGDSSDTQYF.

CDR3 protein: CATSESGIGHQPQHF. The DNA for the CDR3 is TGTGCCACCAGTGAGTCGGGGATAGGGCACCAGCCCCAGCATTTT. The genes are TRBV24-1 and TRBJ1-5; D ambiguous. The V end was cut by 4 bases, the J end by 7 bases, with 16 bases between. The CDR3 length is 15 residues. From germline, CDR1 is KGHDR and CDR2 SFDVKD.

The chain links TRBV12-3 or TRBV12-4 to TRBJ1-2; TRBD1 is a possible D gene (6 bases). Trimming took 2 bases from V and 8 from J, leaving 15 bases between them. CDR3 length equals 14 residues. The CDR3 reads CASSLTYRVGGYTF. CDR3 in DNA: TGTGCCAGCAGTTTAACTTACAGGGTGGGCGGCTACACCTTC.

The chain recombines TRBV7-9 with TRBJ1-6, with D possibly being TRBD1 (5 bases). Deletions cut 6 bases from V and 2 bases from J, with 11 bases between. Germline CDR1 is SEHNR and CDR2 is FQNEAQ (reference sequence). The CDR3 is 15 residues long. CDR3 loop: CASRLAGAYNSPLHF. The CDR3 bases are TGTGCCAGCAGACTCGCGGGGGCCTATAATTCACCCCTCCACTTT.

The DNA for the CDR3 is TGTGCCAGCAGCCCAGGGGGGCAAGCTGAAGCTTTCTTT. This encodes CASSPGGQAEAFF. V usage is TRBV7-6 and J usage is TRBJ1-1; 7 bases align to TRBD1. Germline CDR1 is SGHVS and CDR2 is FNYEAQ. The CDR3 is made up of 13 amino acids. With V trimmed by 5 bases and J by 6 bases, 6 bases remained unmatched.

This clonotype was picked up one time. The rearrangement uses TRBV2 and TRBJ1-6, with TRBD1 matching over 7 bases. The germline V gene encodes CDR1 SNHLY and CDR2 FYNNEI. CDR3 length equals 13 residues. Trimming took 6 bases from V and 7 from J; bases not matched to a gene: 3. The CDR3 bases are TGTGCCAGCAGCCGGGACAGAAATTCACCCCTCCACTTT. This gives the protein CASSRDRNSPLHF.

This clonotype has a handful of counts. V gene TRBV6-5 combines with J gene TRBJ1-5; D may be TRBD1 (6 bases). The CDR3 runs 13 residues. Germline loops: CDR1 MNHEY, CDR2 SVGAGI. V dropped 7 bases and J dropped 6 bases, with 13 bases sitting between them. CDR3 sequence: CASTRGPSQPQHF. The DNA of the CDR3 is TGTGCCAGCACCCGGGGGCCATCTCAGCCCCAGCATTTT.